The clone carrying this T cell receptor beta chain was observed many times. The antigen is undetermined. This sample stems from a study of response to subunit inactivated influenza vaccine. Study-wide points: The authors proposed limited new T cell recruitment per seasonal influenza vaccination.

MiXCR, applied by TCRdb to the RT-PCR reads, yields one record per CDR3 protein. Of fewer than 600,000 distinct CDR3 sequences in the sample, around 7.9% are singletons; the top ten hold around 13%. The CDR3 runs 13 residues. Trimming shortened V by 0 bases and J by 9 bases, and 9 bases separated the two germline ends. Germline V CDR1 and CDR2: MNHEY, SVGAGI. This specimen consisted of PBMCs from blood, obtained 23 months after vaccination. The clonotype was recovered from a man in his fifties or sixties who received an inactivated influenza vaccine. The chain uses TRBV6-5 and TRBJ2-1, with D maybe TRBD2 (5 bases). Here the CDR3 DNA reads TGTGCCAGCAGTTACTCCGGTGAGGGTGAGCAGTTCTTC. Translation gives CASSYSGEGEQFF.